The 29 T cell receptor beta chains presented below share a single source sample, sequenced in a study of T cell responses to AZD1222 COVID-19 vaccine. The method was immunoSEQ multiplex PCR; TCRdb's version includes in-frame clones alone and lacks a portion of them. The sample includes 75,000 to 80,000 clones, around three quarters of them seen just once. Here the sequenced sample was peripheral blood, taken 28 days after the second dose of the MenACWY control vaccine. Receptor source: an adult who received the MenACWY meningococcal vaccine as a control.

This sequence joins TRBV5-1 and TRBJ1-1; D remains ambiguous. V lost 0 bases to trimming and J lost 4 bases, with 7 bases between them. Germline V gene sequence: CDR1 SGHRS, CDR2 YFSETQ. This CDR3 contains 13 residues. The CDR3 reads CASSLETPTEAFF. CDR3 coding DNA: TGCGCCAGCAGCTTGGAGACCCCCACTGAAGCTTTCTTT.

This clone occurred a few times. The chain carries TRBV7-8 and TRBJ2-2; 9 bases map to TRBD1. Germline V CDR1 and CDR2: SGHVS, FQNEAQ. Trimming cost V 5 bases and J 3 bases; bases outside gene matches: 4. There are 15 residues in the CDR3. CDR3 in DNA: TGTGCCAGCAGCAGATGGACAGGGGACACCGGGGAGCTGTTTTTT. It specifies CASSRWTGDTGELFF.

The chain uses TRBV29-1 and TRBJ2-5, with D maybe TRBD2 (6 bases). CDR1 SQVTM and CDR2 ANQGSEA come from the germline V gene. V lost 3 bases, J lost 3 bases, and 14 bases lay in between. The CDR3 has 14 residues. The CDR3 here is CSVDKGRGKETQYF. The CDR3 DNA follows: TGCAGCGTTGATAAGGGGCGGGGCAAAGAGACCCAGTACTTC.

CDR3 sequence reads: CASSLSQVGGHEQFF. The CDR3 DNA reads TGTGCCAGCAGCTTATCACAGGTGGGGGGCCATGAGCAGTTCTTC. The chain couples TRBV5-5 to TRBJ2-1; either TRBD1 or TRBD2 may supply D (6 bases each). The CDR3 contains 15 residues. Trimming left V 2 bases short and J 8 bases short, with 17 bases between. The germline CDR1 and CDR2 sequences are SGHKS and YYEKEE (reference sequence). Based on the CDR3 plus reference TRBV5-5 and TRBJ2-1, the full variable domain is DAGVTQSPTHLIKTRGQQVTLRCSPISGHKSVSWYQQVLGQGPQFIFQYYEKEERGRGNFPDRFSARQFPNYSSELNVNALLLGDSALYLCASSLSQVGGHEQFFGPGTRLTVL.

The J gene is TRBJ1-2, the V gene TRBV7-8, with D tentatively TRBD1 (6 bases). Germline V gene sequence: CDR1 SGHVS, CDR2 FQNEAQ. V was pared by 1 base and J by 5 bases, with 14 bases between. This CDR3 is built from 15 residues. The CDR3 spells CASSLGLAGEYGYTF. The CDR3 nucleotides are TGTGCCAGCAGCTTAGGTCTTGCAGGGGAGTATGGCTACACCTTC.

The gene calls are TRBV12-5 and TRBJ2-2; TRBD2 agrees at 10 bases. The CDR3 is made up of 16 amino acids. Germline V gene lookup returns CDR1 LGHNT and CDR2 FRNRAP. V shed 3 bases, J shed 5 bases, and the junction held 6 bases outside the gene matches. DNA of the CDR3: TGTGCTAGTGGTTTCCTGCTAGCGGGGGCTACCGGGGAGCTGTTTTTT. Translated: CASGFLLAGATGELFF.

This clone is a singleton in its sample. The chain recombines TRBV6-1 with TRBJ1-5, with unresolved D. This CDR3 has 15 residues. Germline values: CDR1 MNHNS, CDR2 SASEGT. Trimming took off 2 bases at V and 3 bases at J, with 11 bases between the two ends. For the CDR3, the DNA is TGTGCCAGCAGTGAAAATGGACTGACCAATCAGCCCCAGCATTTT. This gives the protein CASSENGLTNQPQHF.

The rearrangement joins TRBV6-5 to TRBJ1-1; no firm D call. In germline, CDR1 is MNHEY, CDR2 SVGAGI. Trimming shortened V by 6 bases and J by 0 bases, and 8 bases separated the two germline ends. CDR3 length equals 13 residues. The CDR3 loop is CASRRAMNTEAFF. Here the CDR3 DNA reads TGTGCCAGCAGGAGGGCCATGAACACTGAAGCTTTCTTT.

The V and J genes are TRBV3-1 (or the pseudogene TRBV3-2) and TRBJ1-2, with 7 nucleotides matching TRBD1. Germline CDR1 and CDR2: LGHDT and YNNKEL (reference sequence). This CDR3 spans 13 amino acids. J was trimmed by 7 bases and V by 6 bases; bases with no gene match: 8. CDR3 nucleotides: TGTGCCAGCAGGGGCGGACAGGTTGGTGGCTACACCTTC. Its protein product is CASRGGQVGGYTF.

This chain's CDR3 is CASSTFTGELFF. For the CDR3, the DNA is TGTGCCAGTAGTACCTTCACCGGGGAGCTGTTTTTT. V and J are TRBV19 and TRBJ2-2; D remains unclear. CDR1 and CDR2 (germline): LNHDA, SQIVND (reference sequence). V shed 4 bases and J shed 4 bases, with 4 bases lying between them. The CDR3 consists of 12 residues.

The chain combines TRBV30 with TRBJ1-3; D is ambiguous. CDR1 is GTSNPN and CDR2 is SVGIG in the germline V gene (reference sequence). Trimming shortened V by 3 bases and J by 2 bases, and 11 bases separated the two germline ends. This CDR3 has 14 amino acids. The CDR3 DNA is TGTGCCTGGAGGGACCTCTCGGCTGGAAACACCATATATTTT. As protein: CAWRDLSAGNTIYF.

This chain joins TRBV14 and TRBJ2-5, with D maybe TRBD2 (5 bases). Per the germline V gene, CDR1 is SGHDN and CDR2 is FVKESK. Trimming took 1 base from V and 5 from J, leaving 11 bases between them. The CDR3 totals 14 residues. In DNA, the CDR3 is TGTGCCAGCAGCCAAGCTCGGGGAAGGGAGACCCAGTACTTC. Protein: CASSQARGRETQYF.

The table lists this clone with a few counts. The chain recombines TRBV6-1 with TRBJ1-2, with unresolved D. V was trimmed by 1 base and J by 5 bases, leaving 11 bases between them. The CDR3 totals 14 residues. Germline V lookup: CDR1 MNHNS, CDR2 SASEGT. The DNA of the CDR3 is TGTGCCAGCAGTGAAGGACGGTTACTTTATGGCTACACCTTC. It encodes CASSEGRLLYGYTF.

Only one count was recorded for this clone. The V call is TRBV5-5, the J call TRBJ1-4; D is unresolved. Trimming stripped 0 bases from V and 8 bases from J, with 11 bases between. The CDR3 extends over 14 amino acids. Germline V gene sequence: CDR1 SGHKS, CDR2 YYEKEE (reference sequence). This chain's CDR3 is CASSLEGTWEKLFF. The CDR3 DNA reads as TGTGCCAGCAGCTTGGAGGGTACTTGGGAAAAACTGTTTTTT. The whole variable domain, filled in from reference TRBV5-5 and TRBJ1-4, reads DAGVTQSPTHLIKTRGQQVTLRCSPISGHKSVSWYQQVLGQGPQFIFQYYEKEERGRGNFPDRFSARQFPNYSSELNVNALLLGDSALYLCASSLEGTWEKLFFGSGTQLSVL.

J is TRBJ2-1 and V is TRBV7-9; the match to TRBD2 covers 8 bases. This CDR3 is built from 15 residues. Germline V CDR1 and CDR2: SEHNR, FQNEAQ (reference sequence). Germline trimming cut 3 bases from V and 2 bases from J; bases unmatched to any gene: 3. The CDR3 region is CASSFSGATYNEQFF. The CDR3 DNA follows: TGTGCCAGCAGCTTTAGCGGGGCAACCTACAATGAGCAGTTCTTC. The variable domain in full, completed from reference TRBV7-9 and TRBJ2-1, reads DTGVSQNPRHKITKRGQNVTFRCDPISEHNRLYWYRQTLGQGPEFLTYFQNEAQLEKSRLLSDRFSAERPKGSFSTLEIQRTEQGDSAMYLCASSFSGATYNEQFFGPGTRLTVL.

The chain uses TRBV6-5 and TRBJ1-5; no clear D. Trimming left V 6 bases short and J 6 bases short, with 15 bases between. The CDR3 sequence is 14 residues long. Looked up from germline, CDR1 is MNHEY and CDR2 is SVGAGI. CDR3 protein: CASREAGEAQPQHF. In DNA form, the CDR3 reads TGTGCCAGCAGGGAGGCAGGAGAGGCTCAGCCCCAGCATTTT.

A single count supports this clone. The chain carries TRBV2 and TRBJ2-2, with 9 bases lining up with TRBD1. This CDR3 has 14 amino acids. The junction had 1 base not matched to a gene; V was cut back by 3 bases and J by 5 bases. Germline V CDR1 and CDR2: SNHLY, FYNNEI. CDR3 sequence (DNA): TGTGCCAGCAGTGAGGGGACAGGGACCGGGGAGCTGTTTTTT. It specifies CASSEGTGTGELFF.

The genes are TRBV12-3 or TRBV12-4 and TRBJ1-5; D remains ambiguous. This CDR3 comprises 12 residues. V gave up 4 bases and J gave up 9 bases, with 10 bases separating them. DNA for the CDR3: TGTGCCAGCAGTTCCCCCCCCATGCCCCAGCATTTT. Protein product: CASSSPPMPQHF.

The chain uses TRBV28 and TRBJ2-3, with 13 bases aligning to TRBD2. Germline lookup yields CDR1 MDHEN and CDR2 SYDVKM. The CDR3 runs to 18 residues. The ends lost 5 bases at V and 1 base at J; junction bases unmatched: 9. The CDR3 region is CASSRTSGRAGGTDTQYF. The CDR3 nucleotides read TGTGCCAGCAGTCGTACTAGCGGGAGGGCCGGAGGCACAGATACGCAGTATTTT.

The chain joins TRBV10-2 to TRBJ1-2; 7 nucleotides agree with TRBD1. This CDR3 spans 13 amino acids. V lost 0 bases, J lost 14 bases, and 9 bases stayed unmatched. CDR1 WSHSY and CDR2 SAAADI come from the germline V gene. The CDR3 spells CASSESPVTGETF. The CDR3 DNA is TGCGCCAGCAGTGAGTCCCCGGTCACAGGGGAAACCTTC.

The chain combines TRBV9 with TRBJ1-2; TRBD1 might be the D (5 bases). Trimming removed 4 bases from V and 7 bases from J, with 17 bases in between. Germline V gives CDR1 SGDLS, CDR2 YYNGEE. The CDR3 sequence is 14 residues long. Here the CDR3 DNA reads TGTGCCAGCAGCTTAAGTGGAGGTAGGGGTGGCTACACCTTC. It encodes CASSLSGGRGGYTF.

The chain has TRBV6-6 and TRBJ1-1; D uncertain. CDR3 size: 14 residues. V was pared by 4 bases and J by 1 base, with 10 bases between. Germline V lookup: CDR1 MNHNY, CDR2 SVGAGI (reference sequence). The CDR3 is CASSLARPNTEAFF. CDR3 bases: TGTGCCAGCAGTTTGGCCCGCCCGAACACTGAAGCTTTCTTT.

CDR3 sequence reads: CATSDSGGNEKLFF. DNA of the CDR3: TGTGCCACCAGTGATTCCGGGGGCAATGAAAAACTGTTTTTT. V is TRBV24-1 and J is TRBJ1-4; tentatively, D is TRBD1 (6 bases). The V gene lost 2 bases and the J gene lost 5 bases, with 8 bases spanning the gap. Germline V gives CDR1 KGHDR, CDR2 SFDVKD. The CDR3 totals 14 residues.

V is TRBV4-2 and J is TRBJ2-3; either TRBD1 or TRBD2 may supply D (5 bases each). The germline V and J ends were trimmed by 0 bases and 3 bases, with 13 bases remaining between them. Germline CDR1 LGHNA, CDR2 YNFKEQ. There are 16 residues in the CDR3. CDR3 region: CASSQDTGGETDTQYF. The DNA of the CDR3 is TGTGCCAGCAGCCAAGATACAGGAGGAGAGACAGATACGCAGTATTTT.

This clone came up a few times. The CDR3, as DNA: TGTGCCAGCAGCTCCCTCGACAGGGAAGGAGGCTACACCTTC. Protein sequence: CASSSLDREGGYTF. This sequence joins TRBV5-4 and TRBJ1-2; 7 bases map to TRBD1. The CDR3 sequence is 14 residues long. From germline, CDR1 is SGHNT and CDR2 YYREEE (reference sequence). V lost 3 bases to trimming and J lost 8 bases; unmatched junction nucleotides: 10.

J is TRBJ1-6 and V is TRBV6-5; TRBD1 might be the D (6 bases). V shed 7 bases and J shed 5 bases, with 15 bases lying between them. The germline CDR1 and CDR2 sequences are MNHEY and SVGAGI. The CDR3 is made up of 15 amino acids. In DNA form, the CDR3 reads TGTGCCAGCAATAGGGGGACAATCGATAATTCACCCCTCCACTTT. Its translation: CASNRGTIDNSPLHF.

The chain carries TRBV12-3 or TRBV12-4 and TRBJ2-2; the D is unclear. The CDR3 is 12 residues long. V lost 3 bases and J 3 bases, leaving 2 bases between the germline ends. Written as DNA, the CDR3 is TGTGCCAGCAGTTTCGACACCGGGGAGCTGTTTTTT. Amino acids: CASSFDTGELFF.

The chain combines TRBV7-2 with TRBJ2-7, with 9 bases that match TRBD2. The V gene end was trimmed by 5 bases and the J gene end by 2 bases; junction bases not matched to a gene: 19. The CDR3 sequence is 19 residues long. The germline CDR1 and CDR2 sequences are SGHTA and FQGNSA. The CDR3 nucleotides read TGTGCCAGCAGCCCCAGACGGGGGCGGGGGGGCCGGAATCCCTACGAGCAGTACTTC. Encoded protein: CASSPRRGRGGRNPYEQYF.

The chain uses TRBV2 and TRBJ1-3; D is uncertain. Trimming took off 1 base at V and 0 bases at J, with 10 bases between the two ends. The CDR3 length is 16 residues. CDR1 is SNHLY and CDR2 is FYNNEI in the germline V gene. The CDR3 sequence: CASSEVGASSGNTIYF. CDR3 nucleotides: TGTGCCAGCAGTGAAGTAGGAGCCTCCTCTGGAAACACCATATATTTT.